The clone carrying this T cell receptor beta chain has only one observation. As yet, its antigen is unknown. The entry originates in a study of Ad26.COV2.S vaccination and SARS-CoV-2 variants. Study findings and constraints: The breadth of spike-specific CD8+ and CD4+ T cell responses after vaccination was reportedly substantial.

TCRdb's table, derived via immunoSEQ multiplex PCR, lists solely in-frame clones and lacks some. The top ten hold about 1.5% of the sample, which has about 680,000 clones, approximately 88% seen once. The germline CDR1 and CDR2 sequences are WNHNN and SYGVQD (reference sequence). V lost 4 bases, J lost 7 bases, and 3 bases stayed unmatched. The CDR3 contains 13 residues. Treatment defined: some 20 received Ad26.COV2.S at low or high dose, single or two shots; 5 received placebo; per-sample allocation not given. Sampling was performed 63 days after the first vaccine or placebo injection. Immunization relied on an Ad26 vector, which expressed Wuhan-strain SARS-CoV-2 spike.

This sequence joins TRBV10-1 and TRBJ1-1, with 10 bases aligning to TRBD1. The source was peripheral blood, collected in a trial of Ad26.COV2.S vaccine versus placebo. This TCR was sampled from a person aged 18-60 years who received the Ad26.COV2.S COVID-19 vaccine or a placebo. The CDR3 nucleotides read TGCGCCAGCAGTGGGGGGGACAGGGGTGAAGCTTTCTTT. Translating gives CASSGGDRGEAFF.